These T cell receptor beta chains were read from a single sample in a study of memory CD4+ T cells and cytomegalovirus serostatus. Repertoires were generated with immunoSEQ multiplex PCR, while TCRdb's copy carries only in-frame clones and drops some. The data show 50,000 or so clones, with around three quarters seen just once and more than 1.5% held by the top ten. The sequencing sample was made of memory CD4+ T cells from blood. These receptors originate from an adult in good health and CMV-seronegative. The CDR3 runs from the conserved cysteine through the conserved F or W. The D gene is left open where the match is weak. Size is stated for part of the rows, as once, few or many counts, or as a class when the clone is expanded.

>TRBV20-1|NA|TRBJ1-5|NA
CSAVGGQPQHF
TGCAGTGCGGTAGGGGGTCAGCCCCAGCATTTT
>TRBV5-1|TRBD1|TRBJ1-1|NA
CASSSGTGGSYGRAFF
TGCGCCAGCAGCTCCGGGACAGGGGGCTCCTATGGTAGGGCTTTCTTT
>TRBV18|TRBD1|TRBJ1-4|NA
CASSPTTGLREKLFF
TGTGCCAGCTCACCGACGACAGGGCTGCGTGAAAAACTGTTTTTT
>TRBV11-2|TRBD1|TRBJ1-2|NA
CASSLLTGVGYTF
TGTGCCAGCAGCCTCCTGACAGGGGTCGGCTACACCTTC
>TRBV19|NA|TRBJ2-5|once
CASSIGVRALQETQYF
TGTGCCAGTAGTATTGGGGTTAGGGCCCTCCAAGAGACCCAGTACTTC
>TRBV7-8|NA|TRBJ1-5|NA
CASSLAGRNQPQHF
TGTGCCAGCAGCTTAGCAGGGCGCAATCAGCCCCAGCATTTT
>TRBV7-9|NA|TRBJ2-5|once
CASSFRQNQETQYF
TGTGCCAGCAGTTTCCGACAGAACCAAGAGACCCAGTACTTC
>TRBV5-8|TRBD1|TRBJ2-1|NA
CASSLGRGQVGRNNEQFF
TGTGCCAGCAGCTTAGGAAGGGGGCAAGTGGGAAGAAACAATGAGCAGTTCTTC
>TRBV5-1|NA|TRBJ2-2|few
CASSTGAQPGELFF
TGCGCCAGCAGCACGGGGGCGCAGCCCGGGGAGCTGTTTTTT
>TRBV7-9|TRBD1|TRBJ1-5|NA
CASSGGTGLQPQHF
TGTGCCAGCAGCGGTGGGACAGGGCTTCAGCCCCAGCATTTT
>TRBV28|NA|TRBJ2-7|NA
CASSPGRWSYEQYF
TGTGCCAGCAGTCCAGGACGGTGGTCCTACGAGCAGTACTTC
>TRBV5-1|TRBD2|TRBJ2-7|NA
CASRPSGGLSSYEQYF
TGCGCCAGCAGGCCCAGCGGGGGGCTAAGCTCCTACGAGCAGTACTTC
>TRBV5-1|NA|TRBJ2-5|NA
CASSVGTLQETQYF
TGCGCCAGCAGCGTTGGGACGCTTCAAGAGACCCAGTACTTC
>TRBV18|NA|TRBJ1-1|NA
CASSPPGQEREAFF
TGTGCCAGCTCACCACCGGGTCAGGAACGTGAAGCTTTCTTT
>TRBV29-1|TRBD1|TRBJ2-2|NA
CSGSGQGGSGELFF
TGCAGCGGCTCGGGACAGGGTGGCTCCGGGGAGCTGTTTTTT
>TRBV27|NA|TRBJ1-1|NA
CASSFATFNTEAFF
TGTGCCAGCAGTTTTGCGACATTTAACACTGAAGCTTTCTTT
>TRBV9|NA|TRBJ1-3|NA
CASSVRGGGNTIYF
TGTGCCAGCAGCGTGAGGGGGGGCGGAAACACCATATATTTT
>TRBV2|TRBD2|TRBJ2-1|NA
CASRLNSGGANNEQFF
TGTGCCAGCCGATTAAATAGCGGGGGGGCGAACAATGAGCAGTTCTTC